What follows are 4 T cell receptor beta chains derived from one specimen sequenced in a study of regulatory T cells in long-lasting Graves disease. Construction of the TCR beta libraries employed iRepertoire HTBI primers in conjunction with Arm-PCR of CDR3 regions. TCRdb called the multiplex PCR reads again in MiXCR, with one record for every CDR3 protein. This sample yields about 610,000 distinct CDR3 sequences, of which 15% to 20% are seen a single time; about 12% belongs to the top ten. Time point in this sample: newly diagnosed GD, antithyroid drugs for less than 3 months. The TCR library was prepared using RNA isolated from PBMCs. These data were likewise used in another study, on T cells in Graves' hyperthyroidism and ophthalmopathy.

The sample consisted of peripheral blood mononuclear cells (PBMCs), taken at new diagnosis, from a patient treated with antithyroid drugs. Source of these receptors: a man aged 18 to 35 with Graves disease.

The table lists this clonotype with many counts. The J gene is TRBJ2-7, the V gene TRBV28; perhaps D is TRBD1 or TRBD2 (5 bases each). Per germline, CDR1 MDHEN and CDR2 SYDVKM. The V gene lost 5 bases and the J gene lost 6 bases, with 17 bases spanning the gap. The CDR3 is made up of 14 amino acids. Written as DNA, the CDR3 is TGTGCCAGCAGTAGGGCGGTGGGGGTTGTCGAGCAGTACTTC. Its translation is CASSRAVGVVEQYF. Complete variable domain (other parts from reference TRBV28 and TRBJ2-7): DVKVTQSSRYLVKRTGEKVFLECVQDMDHENMFWYRQDPGLGLRLIYFSYDVKMKEKGDIPEGYSVSREKKERFSLILESASTNQTSMYLCASSRAVGVVEQYFGPGTRLTVT.

This sequence joins TRBV6-2 or TRBV6-3 and TRBJ1-3; 8 nucleotides agree with TRBD1. Trimming took 5 bases from V and 4 from J; bases not matched to a gene: 7. The CDR3 totals 15 residues. Germline assignment: CDR1 MNHEY and CDR2 SVGEGT. CDR3 amino acids: CASSERTGFGNTIYF. The CDR3, as DNA: TGTGCCAGCAGTGAACGGACAGGGTTCGGAAACACCATATATTTT.

This clonotype was seen ten or more times. J is TRBJ1-2 and V is TRBV2; D gene ambiguous. Trimming cost V 7 bases and J 1 base, with 4 bases left between them. CDR1 and CDR2 from the germline V gene are SNHLY and FYNNEI. The CDR3 extends over 11 amino acids. CDR3 DNA: TGTGCCAGCAATAGTAACTATGGCTACACCTTC. Amino acids: CASNSNYGYTF.

There are a few counts of this clonotype. The CDR3 coding sequence is TGTGCCACCAGTTTTGACAGGGCCTATGGCTACACCTTC. This encodes CATSFDRAYGYTF. The V call is TRBV15, the J call TRBJ1-2, with 7 bases matching TRBD1. The germline V gene has CDR1 LNHNV and CDR2 YYDKDF (reference sequence). The CDR3 is 13 residues long. V was clipped by 6 bases and J by 4 bases; unmatched bases: 5.